Presented here are 20 T cell receptor beta chains from one specimen sequenced in a study of blood T cells in healthy people across ages. Then a second PCR, running roughly 7 to 11 cycles, was carried out with a sample-barcoded 5' primer and a J-beta primer mix. TCRdb independently ran MiXCR on the 5' RACE reads; one entry per CDR3 protein. The profile covers approximately 1,000,000 distinct CDR3 sequences, with 30% to 40% appearing a single time and over 10% taken by the ten largest. Sequenced input: blood. The source is a man between 18 and 35 years old in good health.

V usage is TRBV4-2 and J usage is TRBJ2-5; D may correspond to TRBD1 or TRBD2 (5 bases each). CDR3 length: 16 residues. Germline loops: CDR1 LGHNA, CDR2 YNFKEQ. V shed 0 bases and J shed 5 bases, with 16 bases lying between them. CDR3 sequence reads: CASSQDGTGGMETQYF. In DNA form, the CDR3 reads TGTGCCAGCAGCCAAGATGGAACAGGAGGAATGGAGACCCAGTACTTC.

The gene calls are TRBV3-1 and TRBJ1-1, with D unclear. Looked up from germline, CDR1 is LGHDT and CDR2 is YNNKEL (reference sequence). CDR3 length equals 13 residues. The V gene lost 4 bases and the J gene lost 1 base, with 7 bases spanning the gap. CDR3 sequence reads: CASSPSQNTEAFF. The CDR3, as DNA: TGTGCCAGCAGCCCATCTCAGAACACTGAAGCTTTCTTT.

This clonotype was recorded a few times. The V and J genes are TRBV2 and TRBJ2-1, with 13 bases identical to TRBD2. After removal of 7 bases from V and 13 bases from J, the junction contained 13 bases not matched to a gene. Germline CDR1 reads SNHLY; CDR2 reads FYNNEI. CDR3 length: 15 amino acids. The CDR3 DNA reads TGTGCCAGCATCCCTCAGGGACTAGCGGGGTCAGAACAGTTCTTC. Residues: CASIPQGLAGSEQFF.

The genes are TRBV7-9 and TRBJ2-5; TRBD1 or TRBD2 may be the D gene (5 bases each). Deletions cut 2 bases from V and 11 bases from J, with 18 bases between. This CDR3 region has 14 residues. Germline CDR1 and CDR2: SEHNR and FQNEAQ (reference sequence). The CDR3 nucleotides read TGTGCCAGCAGCTTACGACAGCGGTACAATGAGCAGTACTTC. Its translation is CASSLRQRYNEQYF.

This clonotype was picked up a small number of times. This chain joins TRBV6-1 and TRBJ2-7, with TRBD2 matching 8 bases. CDR1 MNHNS and CDR2 SASEGT come from the germline V gene. The CDR3 is 15 residues long. Trimming cost V 6 bases and J 2 bases; bases outside gene matches: 9. CDR3 residues: CASSDLGTSAYEQYF. CDR3 nucleotides: TGTGCCAGCAGCGACTTAGGGACTAGTGCCTACGAGCAGTACTTC.

This clonotype was recorded many times. This chain links TRBV20-1 with TRBJ2-2; D is uncertain. Trimming stripped 0 bases from V and 4 bases from J, with 6 bases between. Per germline, CDR1 DFQATT and CDR2 SNEGSKA (reference sequence). The CDR3 length is 13 residues. The CDR3 is CSAREVITGELFF. The CDR3 nucleotides read TGCAGTGCTAGAGAAGTGATCACCGGGGAGCTGTTTTTT.

This chain joins TRBV29-1 and TRBJ1-1, with unresolved D. The V gene lost 5 bases and the J gene lost 0 bases, with 10 bases spanning the gap. This CDR3 has 13 residues. Germline V gene lookup returns CDR1 SQVTM and CDR2 ANQGSEA. CDR3 amino acids: CSVSGLLNTEAFF. CDR3 DNA: TGCAGCGTTTCTGGACTCCTGAACACTGAAGCTTTCTTT.

A few counts support this clonotype. The rearrangement links TRBV5-1 to TRBJ2-1, with 7 bases fitting TRBD1. CDR3 size: 16 residues. V lost 0 bases to trimming and J lost 0 bases; unmatched junction nucleotides: 3. Germline V gene sequence: CDR1 SGHRS, CDR2 YFSETQ. For the CDR3, the DNA is TGCGCCAGCAGCTTGGCCAGGGGGACCTCCTACAATGAGCAGTTCTTC. It yields the protein CASSLARGTSYNEQFF.

Only a few counts were recorded for this clonotype. The CDR3 sequence is CAGRDKPNTEAFF. The DNA of the CDR3 is TGCGCCGGCCGGGACAAGCCGAACACTGAAGCTTTCTTT. V usage is TRBV5-1 and J usage is TRBJ1-1, with D possibly TRBD1 on 6 matching bases. V was shortened by 10 bases and J by 1 base, with 14 bases between the two germline ends. The germline V gene encodes CDR1 SGHRS and CDR2 YFSETQ. The length of the CDR3 is 13 residues.

The chain combines TRBV7-3 with TRBJ1-2; 7 bases fit TRBD1. Germline assignment: CDR1 SGHTA and CDR2 FQGTGA. Trimming at V came to 2 bases and at J to 2 bases, leaving 8 bases not matched to a gene. The CDR3 runs 16 residues. Here the CDR3 DNA reads TGTGCCAGCAGCTTAGGTACCGGGACAGAAAACTATGGCTACACCTTC. This sequence encodes CASSLGTGTENYGYTF. The full variable domain, with the rest looked up from reference TRBV7-3 and TRBJ1-2, is GAGVSQTPSNKVTEKGKYVELRCDPISGHTALYWYRQSLGQGPEFLIYFQGTGAADDSGLPNDRFFAVRPEGSVSTLKIQRTERGDSAVYLCASSLGTGTENYGYTFGSGTRLTVV.

The gene calls are TRBV7-2 and TRBJ1-2; the match to TRBD1 covers 8 bases. Per the germline V gene, CDR1 is SGHTA and CDR2 is FQGNSA. This CDR3 has 13 amino acids. V lost 7 bases, J lost 2 bases, and 3 bases stayed unmatched. The CDR3 DNA sequence: TGTGCCAGCATTCGGACAGGGAACTATGGCTACACCTTC. This translates into CASIRTGNYGYTF.

This clonotype appeared a few times. V usage is TRBV7-9 and J usage is TRBJ1-6; 9 bases map to TRBD1. Losses at the gene ends were 2 bases for V and 10 bases for J; bases not matched to a gene: 21. CDR3 length equals 20 residues. Per the germline V gene, CDR1 is SEHNR and CDR2 is FQNEAQ (reference sequence). The CDR3 loop is CASSLSRWDRDSNSESPLHF. As DNA, the CDR3 is TGTGCCAGCAGCTTAAGCCGTTGGGACAGGGATTCCAATAGTGAATCACCCCTCCACTTT.

There are a few counts of this clonotype. V usage is TRBV25-1 and J usage is TRBJ2-2; D unclear. Germline CDR1 reads MGHDK; CDR2 reads SYGVNS. Trimming took 8 bases from V and 3 from J, leaving 4 bases between them. The CDR3 spans 11 residues. CDR3 coding DNA: TGTGCCAGCGGGGACACCGGGGAGCTGTTTTTT. Encoded protein: CASGDTGELFF.

The chain combines TRBV15 with TRBJ1-2; the match to TRBD1 covers 9 bases. CDR3 length: 16 residues. Germline values: CDR1 LNHNV, CDR2 YYDKDF (reference sequence). The junction had 9 bases not matched to a gene; V was cut back by 0 bases and J by 7 bases. The CDR3 protein is CATSRDLTGGSCGYTF. The CDR3 bases are TGTGCCACCAGCAGAGATCTCACAGGGGGCTCTTGTGGCTACACCTTC.

This rearrangement joins TRBV7-2 to TRBJ1-4; D perhaps matches TRBD1 (6 bases). Per germline, CDR1 SGHTA and CDR2 FQGNSA. The CDR3 sequence is 15 residues long. V was clipped by 1 base and J by 4 bases, with 10 bases between them. The CDR3 sequence is CASSLGGLSNEKLFF. The CDR3 nucleotides read TGTGCCAGCAGCTTAGGGGGGCTAAGTAATGAAAAACTGTTTTTT.

The chain employs TRBV28 and TRBJ1-1, with 7 positions matching TRBD1. Unmatched junction bases numbered 12, after V lost 6 bases and J lost 5 bases. The length of the CDR3 is 15 residues. CDR1 and CDR2 from the germline V gene are MDHEN and SYDVKM. CDR3: CASSSLRGRWTEAFF. The CDR3 coding sequence is TGTGCCAGCAGCTCGTTGAGGGGGCGATGGACTGAAGCTTTCTTT.

This chain uses TRBV4-1 with TRBJ1-2, with 8 nucleotides matching TRBD1. Germline V CDR1 and CDR2: MGHRA, YSYEKL. Germline trimming cut 9 bases from V and 5 bases from J; bases unmatched to any gene: 11. The CDR3 loop spans 14 amino acids. As DNA, the CDR3 is TGCGCCAGTCGAGCCGGACAGGGAGAATATGGCTACACCTTC. It codes for CASRAGQGEYGYTF.

This CDR3 is CASSVGSFQPQHF. The CDR3 DNA reads as TGTGCCAGCAGCGTCGGGTCTTTTCAGCCCCAGCATTTT. V and J are TRBV7-9 and TRBJ1-5; D call uncertain. The germline V and J ends were trimmed by 5 bases and 6 bases, with 11 bases remaining between them. Germline V lookup: CDR1 SEHNR, CDR2 FQNEAQ (reference sequence). CDR3 length: 13 residues.

This chain uses TRBV5-4 with TRBJ1-1, with D maybe TRBD1 (5 bases). V was trimmed by 1 base and J by 7 bases, leaving 11 bases between them. Looked up from germline, CDR1 is SGHNT and CDR2 is YYREEE (reference sequence). The CDR3 is 13 residues long. CDR3 DNA sequence: TGTGCCAGCAGCTTGAGGTCGGGGGATGAAGCTTTCTTT. Its translation is CASSLRSGDEAFF.

V is TRBV12-3 or TRBV12-4 and J is TRBJ2-1; D gene uncertain. The CDR3 has 13 residues. V shed 5 bases and J shed 9 bases, with 14 bases lying between them. CDR3 sequence (DNA): TGTGCCAGCAGTCCCGGTTCGGGCAGTGAGCAGTTCTTC. This gives the protein CASSPGSGSEQFF.